Listed below are T cell receptor beta chains from one sample, sequenced in a study of control samples from healthy donors and cancer patients. TCRdb's table, derived via immunoSEQ multiplex PCR, lists solely in-frame clones and lacks some. The sample has about 410,000 clones, 90% seen once; the top ten hold about 6.3%. The source material was PBMCs. The source is a man aged 35 to 55 with head and neck cancer. Each CDR3 is given with its conserved first and last residue. The order of the fields is V gene, J gene, clone size, CDR3 length, D gene, CDR3 DNA, CDR3 protein. D genes are given only for firm matches. Clone size is not always given. Where it is, it says once, few, many or a class for expanded clones.

TRBV5-1	TRBJ2-7	few	14	-	TGCGCCAGCAGCTTAGAAGCGGAGGGGCACGAGCAGTACTTC	CASSLEAEGHEQYF
TRBV2	TRBJ2-3	-	19	TRBD1	TGTGCCAGCAGTGAAGCCAGAACCGTGACAGGGATCAGGACAGATACGCAGTATTTT	CASSEARTVTGIRTDTQYF
TRBV7-2	TRBJ1-2	-	14	-	TGTGCCAGCAGTGAAAGGACAGCAGCTATCGGCTACACCTTC	CASSERTAAIGYTF
TRBV5-1	TRBJ1-1	-	14	TRBD1	TGCGCCAGCAGCACACGGGACAGGGGCACTGAAGCTTTCTTT	CASSTRDRGTEAFF
TRBV9	TRBJ1-3	-	18	-	TGTGCCAGCAGCGTAGCGGCCGTAGGGGCGGCCTCAGGAAACACCATATATTTT	CASSVAAVGAASGNTIYF
TRBV12-3/TRBV12-4	TRBJ2-3	-	12	-	TGTGCCAGCAGAACGCGGGCAGATACGCAGTATTTT	CASRTRADTQYF
TRBV10-3	TRBJ1-6	-	13	TRBD1	TGTGCCACCCGGACAGGAGTTAATTCACCCCTCCACTTT	CATRTGVNSPLHF
TRBV18	TRBJ1-1	-	15	TRBD1	TGTGCCAGCTCGCCTTACAGGGGGCCTAACACTGAAGCTTTCTTT	CASSPYRGPNTEAFF
TRBV29-1	TRBJ1-1	-	14	-	TGCAGCGTTGACGGGGGGTTAGGGAACACTGAAGCTTTCTTT	CSVDGGLGNTEAFF
TRBV24-1	TRBJ1-4	-	14	-	TGTGCCACCAGTGATGACGGGGGCCAAGAAAAACTGTTTTTT	CATSDDGGQEKLFF
TRBV9	TRBJ1-2	-	13	-	TGTGCCAGCAGCGTGGGGGACCTTTGGGGCTACACCTTC	CASSVGDLWGYTF
TRBV5-1	TRBJ2-5	-	15	-	TGCGCCAGCAGCAAGGACCCAGGGATCGGCGAGACCCAGTACTTC	CASSKDPGIGETQYF
TRBV24-1	TRBJ1-3	-	15	-	TGTGCCACCAGTGACTCCCGAGGCTCTGGAAACACCATATATTTT	CATSDSRGSGNTIYF
TRBV10-3	TRBJ2-6	-	17	TRBD1	TGTGCCATCAGTGGGGGACAGGAAAACTCTGGGGCCAACGTCCTGACTTTC	CAISGGQENSGANVLTF
TRBV7-2	TRBJ1-1	once	14	-	TGTGCCAGCAGCTTAGACAGGTCGGGCGCTGAAGCTTTCTTT	CASSLDRSGAEAFF
TRBV9	TRBJ1-2	-	12	-	TGTGCCAGCAGCTCCGGGGAGGGAGGCTACACCTTC	CASSSGEGGYTF
TRBV7-2	TRBJ2-3	few	16	-	TGTGCCAGCAGCTTCAAAAGGGACGGCCGCGGAAATACGCAGTATTTT	CASSFKRDGRGNTQYF
TRBV7-3	TRBJ1-1	-	16	-	TGTGCCAGCAGCTTACGGGGGGATCCTATGAACACTGAAGCTTTCTTT	CASSLRGDPMNTEAFF
TRBV6-4	TRBJ2-1	-	15	-	TGTGCCAGCAGTAAGAGCGGAGAGCCGTACAATGAGCAGTTCTTC	CASSKSGEPYNEQFF
TRBV7-9	TRBJ2-3	once	13	-	TGTGCCAGCAGCTCAGGACTTGTAGATACGCAGTATTTT	CASSSGLVDTQYF
TRBV10-3	TRBJ2-2	-	15	-	TGTGCCATCAGTAGGGGGGCGCCTGACACCGGGGAGCTGTTTTTT	CAISRGAPDTGELFF
TRBV29-1	TRBJ1-3	once	14	TRBD1	TGCAGCGCCGACAGGGAAGGGACTGGAAACACCATATATTTT	CSADREGTGNTIYF
TRBV18	TRBJ2-6	-	18	TRBD2	TGTGCCAGCTCACCTGAGCTAGCGGGGGCGCCTGGGGCCAACGTCCTGACTTTC	CASSPELAGAPGANVLTF
TRBV10-3	TRBJ2-2	-	16	TRBD2	TGTGCCATCAACCAGGGACTAGCGGGAGGAACCGGGGAGCTGTTTTTT	CAINQGLAGGTGELFF
TRBV3-1/TRBV3-2	TRBJ1-5	-	13	-	TGTGCCAGCAGCCGGGGGCGCGCCGAACCCCAGCATTTT	CASSRGRAEPQHF
TRBV21-1	TRBJ2-3	-	13	-	-	CASSKVGGGTQYF
TRBV7-9	TRBJ1-3	-	12	TRBD1	TGTGCCAGCAGAGGACAGGGCAACACCATATATTTT	CASRGQGNTIYF
TRBV9	TRBJ2-1	-	13	TRBD2	TGTGCCAGCAGCAGCGGGGCCTACAATGAGCAGTTCTTC	CASSSGAYNEQFF
TRBV6-2/TRBV6-3	TRBJ1-1	-	12	-	TGTGCCAGCAGCCCAGTTGGGGCTGAAGCTTTCTTT	CASSPVGAEAFF
TRBV2	TRBJ2-5	-	15	TRBD2	TGTGCCAGCAGTGAAGTTAGCGGGGTACTTGGGACCCAGTACTTC	CASSEVSGVLGTQYF
TRBV5-6	TRBJ1-5	-	15	-	TGTGCCAGCAGCTTAGGGGGGCATAGCAATCAGCCCCAGCATTTT	CASSLGGHSNQPQHF
TRBV19	TRBJ1-1	-	15	-	TGTGCCAGTAGTAGTTGGCGGCTCATGAACACTGAAGCTTTCTTT	CASSSWRLMNTEAFF
TRBV9	TRBJ1-5	-	18	-	TGTGCCAGCAGCGTAGCAGGGGAAGATCCTTATAGCAATCAGCCCCAGCATTTT	CASSVAGEDPYSNQPQHF